Following are 11 T cell receptor beta chains from one sample sequenced in a study of T cell repertoires in cytomegalovirus infection. No cognate antigen is known for these TCRs. TCRdb ran MiXCR on the reads and lists one entry per CDR3 protein. The sample records approximately 1,000,000 distinct CDR3 sequences, roughly 30% being singletons. The input for sequencing was cultured CD8+ T cells from PBMCs, taken from culture after CMV antigen stimulation. All receptors derive from a human donor in good health (CMV status not recorded). Some clones in this sample may be carry-over from other donors' samples.

The chain recombines TRBV24-1 with TRBJ2-1; D is undetermined. V was clipped by 0 bases and J by 15 bases, with 11 bases between them. CDR3 length: 12 amino acids. Germline CDR1 KGHDR, CDR2 SFDVKD. For the CDR3, the DNA is TGTGCCACCAGTGATTTGCACTGGGTTTGGTTCTTC. Its translation: CATSDLHWVWFF.

This rearrangement joins TRBV19 to TRBJ1-5; D is unresolved. Germline V CDR1 and CDR2: LNHDA, SQIVND (reference sequence). Trimming stripped 3 bases from V and 4 bases from J, with 10 bases between. The CDR3 contains 14 residues. In nucleotides, the CDR3 is TGTGCCAGTAGTATCCCGGGGATGAATCAGCCCCAGCATTTT. Its translation is CASSIPGMNQPQHF.

The chain has TRBV27 and TRBJ2-5, with 10 bases identical to TRBD2. The CDR3 totals 17 residues. The V gene's germline CDR1 is MNHEY and CDR2 SMNVEV (reference sequence). The V and J ends lost 2 bases and 4 bases, in that order; junction bases with no gene match: 10. The CDR3 protein is CASSLASSGGARETQYF. CDR3 sequence (DNA): TGTGCCAGCAGTTTAGCCAGCAGCGGGGGGGCTAGAGAGACCCAGTACTTC.

This clonotype was detected once. Given a much more abundant clone one base away, this may be a read error. This rearrangement joins TRBV7-2 to TRBJ2-7; D may match TRBD1 or TRBD2 (5 bases each). The CDR3 is made up of 15 amino acids. Germline V gene sequence: CDR1 SGHTA, CDR2 FQGNSA. The ends were cut back, 5 bases at V and 3 bases at J, with 17 bases in the middle. The DNA for the CDR3 is TGTGCCAGCAGCCCCGGGACGGACCTAAACTACGAGCAGTACGTC. As protein: CASSPGTDLNYEQYV.

This clonotype was counted between two and nine times. This chain links TRBV12-3 or TRBV12-4 with TRBJ2-2; D is tentatively TRBD1 or TRBD2 (5 bases each). This CDR3 comprises 17 residues. The V and J ends lost 5 bases and 5 bases respectively, with 21 bases between them. The CDR3 DNA reads as TGTGCCAGCAGTCCGCCAGGGACCACGATGAGGACCGGGGAGCTGTTTTTT. This encodes CASSPPGTTMRTGELFF.

The chain carries TRBV6-2 or TRBV6-3 and TRBJ2-2; D is unclear. Trimming took off 2 bases at V and 5 bases at J, with 12 bases between the two ends. CDR1 is MNHEY, CDR2 SVGEGT, per germline. There are 15 residues in the CDR3. CDR3 sequence reads: CASSYGAKRTGELFF. In nucleotides, the CDR3 is TGTGCCAGCAGTTACGGCGCAAAGAGGACCGGGGAGCTGTTTTTT.

This clonotype was recorded at least ten times. The V and J genes are TRBV7-8 and TRBJ2-3, with a possible D match to TRBD2 (5 bases). CDR1 SGHVS and CDR2 FQNEAQ come from the germline V gene. Trimming pared 7 bases from V and 5 bases from J, leaving 10 bases between. CDR3 size: 12 residues. DNA of the CDR3: TGTGCCAGCACCGCTCGGGGAGATACGCAGTATTTT. Amino acid sequence: CASTARGDTQYF.

The chain combines TRBV28 with TRBJ2-1; D remains ambiguous. Trimming took off 8 bases at V and 6 bases at J, with 14 bases between the two ends. In germline, CDR1 is MDHEN, CDR2 SYDVKM. The CDR3 loop spans 13 amino acids. The CDR3 nucleotides are TGTGCCAGCTTAGTTACAGCGAGCAATGAGCAGTTCTTC. It yields the protein CASLVTASNEQFF.

The V and J genes are TRBV7-9 and TRBJ1-4, with 9 bases fitting TRBD1. CDR1 is SEHNR, CDR2 FQNEAQ, per germline (reference sequence). V was pared by 10 bases and J by 6 bases, with 6 bases of the junction left unmatched. This CDR3 has 13 amino acids. The DNA for the CDR3 is TGTGCCACCGGGACAGGGTGCGATGAAAAACTGTTTTTT. Encoded protein: CATGTGCDEKLFF. Supplemented by reference TRBV7-9 and TRBJ1-4, the full variable domain reads DTGVSQNPRHKITKRGQNVTFRCDPISEHNRLYWYRQTLGQGPEFLTYFQNEAQLEKSRLLSDRFSAERPKGSFSTLEIQRTEQGDSAMYLCATGTGCDEKLFFGSGTQLSVL.

The chain's CDR3 is CASSEMMGRPQHF. CDR3 nucleotide sequence: TGCGCCAGCAGCGAGATGATGGGGAGGCCCCAGCATTTT. The chain links TRBV5-1 to TRBJ1-5; D is unclear. In germline, CDR1 is SGHRS, CDR2 YFSETQ. This CDR3 spans 13 amino acids. V dropped 4 bases and J dropped 9 bases, with 14 bases sitting between them. The full variable domain, in which reference TRBV5-1 and TRBJ1-5 provide the parts outside the CDR3, is KAGVTQTPRYLIKTRGQQVTLSCSPISGHRSVSWYQQTPGQGLQFLFEYFSETQRNKGNFPGRFSGRQFSNSRSEMNVSTLELGDSALYLCASSEMMGRPQHFGDGTRLSIL.

This clonotype was detected many times. The chain is built from TRBV7-8 and TRBJ2-2, with D hard to call. The germline CDR1 and CDR2 sequences are SGHVS and FQNEAQ. Deletions cut 5 bases from V and 3 bases from J, with 22 bases between. The CDR3 extends over 18 amino acids. The CDR3 region is CASSPRRVELLYTGELFF. The CDR3 DNA follows: TGTGCCAGCAGCCCGCGGAGAGTTGAGCTGTTATACACCGGGGAGCTGTTTTTT. The full variable domain, with the rest looked up from reference TRBV7-8 and TRBJ2-2, is GAGVSQSPRYKVAKRGQDVALRCDPISGHVSLFWYQQALGQGPEFLTYFQNEAQLDKSGLPSDRFFAERPEGSVSTLKIQRTQQEDSAVYLCASSPRRVELLYTGELFFGEGSRLTVL.